A single sample gave rise to the 21 T cell receptor beta chains below, sequenced in a study of cytomegalovirus exposure and HLA in healthy donors. 13 Jbeta primers and 60 Vbeta primers were used for the PCR. Clones were sequenced by immunoSEQ multiplex PCR, and TCRdb holds only the in-frame ones, with some missing. The sample has 150,000 to 250,000 clones, less than 80% seen once. Sequenced: PBMCs. Receptors originate from a woman aged 25 to 39 in good health and CMV-seropositive.

This clone has just one count. This chain links TRBV2 with TRBJ1-4, with a weak D call TRBD1 (5 bases). V lost 6 bases and J 8 bases, leaving 22 bases between the germline ends. The CDR3 runs to 16 residues. From germline, CDR1 is SNHLY and CDR2 FYNNEI. In nucleotides, the CDR3 is TGTGCCAGCAGGGGCCCCGGGGGGAAAGAAAGGGAAAAACTGTTTTTT. Encoded protein: CASRGPGGKEREKLFF.

The chain links TRBV18 to TRBJ1-5; 7 bases are shared with TRBD1. The trim removed 0 bases at V and 4 bases at J, leaving 0 bases unmatched. Germline V CDR1 and CDR2: KGHSH, LQKENI. The CDR3 loop spans 14 amino acids. The CDR3 DNA reads TGTGCCAGCTCACCACCGGGACAGAATCAGCCCCAGCATTTT. Residues: CASSPPGQNQPQHF.

This rearrangement joins TRBV19 to TRBJ2-1; 8 nucleotides align to TRBD1. Unmatched junction bases numbered 1, after V lost 3 bases and J lost 6 bases. Germline V gene data show CDR1 as LNHDA and CDR2 as SQIVND (reference sequence). This CDR3 comprises 13 residues. This CDR3 reads CASSITGGNEQFF. DNA of the CDR3: TGTGCCAGTAGTATCACAGGGGGCAATGAGCAGTTCTTC.

V usage is TRBV11-2 and J usage is TRBJ1-1; D gene unclear. Trimming left V 1 base short and J 1 base short, with 7 bases between. Per the germline V gene, CDR1 is SGHAT and CDR2 is FQNNGV. The CDR3 loop spans 14 amino acids. The CDR3 region has the DNA TGTGCCAGCAGCTTAGTCCCGAGGAACACTGAAGCTTTCTTT. Its translation: CASSLVPRNTEAFF.

The V call is TRBV7-9, the J call TRBJ2-1, with 13 nucleotides matching TRBD2. With 8 bases clipped from V and 10 bases from J, the junction kept 11 bases outside the gene matches. The CDR3 covers 15 residues. The V gene's germline CDR1 is SEHNR and CDR2 FQNEAQ (reference sequence). As DNA, the CDR3 is TGTGCCAGCGACCACACTAGCGGGAGGGCCCTGGAGCAGTTCTTC. As protein: CASDHTSGRALEQFF.

This sequence joins TRBV4-3 and TRBJ2-2; 9 nucleotides align to TRBD2. The CDR3 is made up of 16 amino acids. With V trimmed by 4 bases and J by 2 bases, 5 bases remained unmatched. Per germline, CDR1 LGHNA and CDR2 YSLEER. As DNA, the CDR3 is TGCGCCAGCAGCCGCCGACTAGCGGACAACACCGGGGAGCTGTTTTTT. It translates to CASSRRLADNTGELFF.

A remark on this clone: This same CDR3 is encoded by further DNA sequences in the sample. The V call is TRBV19, the J call TRBJ2-1; maybe TRBD2 (7 bases). The CDR3 is 15 residues long. Looked up from germline, CDR1 is LNHDA and CDR2 is SQIVND (reference sequence). Between the trimmed V and J ends, which lost 1 base and 2 bases, there was a span of 9 bases. In nucleotides, the CDR3 is TGTGCCAGTAGTATAGCGGGGGGCCCCTACAATGAGCAGTTCTTC. Its translation is CASSIAGGPYNEQFF.

The rearrangement joins TRBV5-5 to TRBJ1-4; possibly TRBD1 for D (5 bases). The CDR3 is 16 amino acids. With 1 base removed from V and 8 bases from J, the gap between germline ends came to 18 bases. Looked up from germline, CDR1 is SGHKS and CDR2 is YYEKEE (reference sequence). The CDR3 sequence is CASSLRQGLSLEKLFF. CDR3 in DNA: TGTGCCAGCAGCTTGCGTCAGGGTCTAAGTTTAGAAAAACTGTTTTTT.

This clone was detected only a few times. The V and J genes are TRBV7-2 and TRBJ2-5, with TRBD1 matching over 7 bases. The ends lost 4 bases at V and 13 bases at J; junction bases unmatched: 9. The CDR3 runs 12 residues. Germline V gene sequence: CDR1 SGHTA, CDR2 FQGNSA. The CDR3 nucleotides read TGTGCCAGCAGCTCCGGACAGGATGCACGGTACTTC. Its protein is CASSSGQDARYF.

The chain joins TRBV5-1 to TRBJ2-1; 9 bases are a match to TRBD2. After removal of 4 bases from V and 5 bases from J, the junction contained 7 bases not matched to a gene. The CDR3 has 15 residues. Germline-derived CDR1 and CDR2 are SGHRS and YFSETQ. CDR3 residues: CASSGQAGGHNEQFF. CDR3 in DNA: TGCGCCAGCAGCGGCCAGGCGGGGGGGCACAATGAGCAGTTCTTC.

The chain links TRBV11-2 to TRBJ2-1; 9 nucleotides agree with TRBD2. Germline CDR1 SGHAT, CDR2 FQNNGV. This CDR3 is 16 amino acids long. V lost 2 bases, J lost 3 bases, and 5 bases stayed unmatched. CDR3 sequence (DNA): TGTGCCAGCAGCTTAAGGCTAGCGGGATTCTACAATGAGCAGTTCTTC. Translated, it gives CASSLRLAGFYNEQFF.

Written as DNA, the CDR3 is TGCGCCAGCAGCTTAGCGGGAAACTCCTACGAGCAGTACTTC. It encodes CASSLAGNSYEQYF. The chain uses TRBV4-3 and TRBJ2-7; 8 positions match TRBD2. The CDR3 has 14 residues. J gave up 0 bases and V 5 bases, and 3 bases lay outside the gene matches. CDR1 LGHNA and CDR2 YSLEER come from the germline V gene.

The V and J genes are TRBV5-1 and TRBJ2-1; the D gene is possibly TRBD1 (5 bases). CDR3 length: 17 residues. Trimming pared 1 base from V and 0 bases from J, leaving 14 bases between. Germline V gives CDR1 SGHRS, CDR2 YFSETQ. The CDR3: CASSLPKGVGSYNEQFF. CDR3 sequence (DNA): TGCGCCAGCAGCTTGCCCAAAGGGGTTGGCTCCTACAATGAGCAGTTCTTC.

This clone was seen only a few times. The chain recombines TRBV19 with TRBJ1-1; maybe TRBD1 (5 bases). From germline, CDR1 is LNHDA and CDR2 SQIVND (reference sequence). The CDR3 is made up of 13 amino acids. Trimming stripped 10 bases from V and 4 bases from J, with 16 bases between. CDR3: CATLDGGITEAFF. The DNA of the CDR3 is TGTGCCACCCTTGACGGGGGAATCACTGAAGCTTTCTTT.

The V and J genes are TRBV12-2 and TRBJ2-6; the table assigns TRBD1, which was not confirmed against the DNA. TRBV12-2 is noted as a pseudogene. The CDR3 is made up of 14 amino acids. Here the CDR3 reads CASRVQASTNVLTF. The CDR3 coding sequence is TGTGCAAGTCGCGTACAGGCTTCGACCAACGTCCTGACTTTC.

The chain combines TRBV5-4 with TRBJ1-4; D gene unclear. Trimming shortened V by 0 bases and J by 0 bases, and 12 bases separated the two germline ends. Germline CDR1 SGHNT, CDR2 YYREEE (reference sequence). The CDR3 spans 17 residues. This CDR3 reads CASSLAERDATNEKLFF. CDR3 sequence (DNA): TGTGCCAGCAGCTTGGCTGAGAGGGATGCAACTAATGAAAAACTGTTTTTT.

This clone turned up a few times. The V gene is TRBV5-1, the J gene TRBJ2-1, with D tentatively TRBD2 (6 bases). Germline values: CDR1 SGHRS, CDR2 YFSETQ. Between the trimmed V and J ends, which lost 4 bases and 6 bases, there was a span of 20 bases. The CDR3 consists of 16 residues. The CDR3 is CASSHRKRVTANEQFF. The CDR3 DNA sequence: TGCGCCAGCAGCCACCGAAAGCGGGTGACGGCCAATGAGCAGTTCTTC.

This clone was seen a few times. This rearrangement joins TRBV27 to TRBJ2-2, with D possibly TRBD1 on 6 matching bases. CDR1 and CDR2 (germline): MNHEY, SMNVEV (reference sequence). The CDR3 length is 14 residues. Trimming cost V 2 bases and J 5 bases, with 9 bases left between them. The CDR3 DNA reads as TGTGCCAGCAGTTTAACAGGGTGGACCGGGGAGCTGTTTTTT. Its translation is CASSLTGWTGELFF.

The chain has TRBV29-1 and TRBJ2-2; 9 nucleotides line up with TRBD1. This CDR3 has 14 residues. V lost 4 bases and J lost 6; bases outside the gene matches: 6. The germline CDR1 and CDR2 sequences are SQVTM and ANQGSEA. The CDR3 coding sequence is TGCAGCGTTGGTCCAACAGGGGGCCCCGGGGAGCTGTTTTTT. Amino acid sequence: CSVGPTGGPGELFF.

This clone has only one observation. The chain links TRBV21-1 to TRBJ2-3; the table's TRBD2 call for D was not verified on the DNA. TRBV21-1 is labeled a pseudogene. CDR3 length: 15 amino acids. CDR3 nucleotides: TGTGCCAGCAGCATGGGGACTAGCGGCACAGATACGCAGTATTTT. This codes for CASSMGTSGTDTQYF.

V and J are TRBV4-3 and TRBJ1-1; no firm D call. The ends were cut back, 0 bases at V and 11 bases at J, with 13 bases in the middle. CDR3 length: 13 amino acids. Germline V gene sequence: CDR1 LGHNA, CDR2 YSLEER. In DNA, the CDR3 is TGCGCCAGCAGCCAAGATAGGCGGTCCGAGGCTTTCTTT. Translating it yields CASSQDRRSEAFF.